This T cell receptor beta chain was recovered during a study of immune characterization of retroperitoneal liposarcoma. The germline V gene encodes CDR1 MNHEY and CDR2 SVGEGT. V gave up 2 bases and J gave up 3 bases, with 7 bases separating them. The CDR3 contains 13 residues. In this sample, this clonotype turned up a few times. Each CDR3 protein gets one entry after TCRdb re-called the PCR reads with MiXCR. Of approximately 9,600 distinct CDR3 sequences listed, 25% to 30% are singletons. The chain has TRBV6-2 or TRBV6-3 and TRBJ1-1; D call uncertain. Material for sequencing was tumor tissue. This clonotype was obtained from a male donor with retroperitoneal liposarcoma. CDR3 loop: CASSYIRYTEAFF. For the CDR3, the DNA is TGTGCCAGCAGTTACATTAGATACACTGAAGCTTTCTTT.